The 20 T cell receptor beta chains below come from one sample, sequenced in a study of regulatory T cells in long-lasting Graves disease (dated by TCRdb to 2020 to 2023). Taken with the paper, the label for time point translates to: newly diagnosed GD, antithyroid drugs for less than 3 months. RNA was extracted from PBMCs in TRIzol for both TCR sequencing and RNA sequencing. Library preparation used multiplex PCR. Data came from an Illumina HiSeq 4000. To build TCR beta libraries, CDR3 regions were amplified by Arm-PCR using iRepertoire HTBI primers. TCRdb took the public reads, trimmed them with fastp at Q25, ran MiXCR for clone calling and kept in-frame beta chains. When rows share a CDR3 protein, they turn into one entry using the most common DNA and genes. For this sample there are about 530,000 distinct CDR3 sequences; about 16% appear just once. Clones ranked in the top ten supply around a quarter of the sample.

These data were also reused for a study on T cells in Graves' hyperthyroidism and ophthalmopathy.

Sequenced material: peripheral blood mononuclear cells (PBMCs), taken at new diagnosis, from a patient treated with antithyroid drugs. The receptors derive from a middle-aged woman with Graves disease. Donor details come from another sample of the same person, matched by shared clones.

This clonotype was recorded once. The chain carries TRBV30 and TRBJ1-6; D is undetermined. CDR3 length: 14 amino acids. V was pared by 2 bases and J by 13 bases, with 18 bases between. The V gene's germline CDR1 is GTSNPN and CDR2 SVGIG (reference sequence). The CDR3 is CAWSKWAASNPLHF. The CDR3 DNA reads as TGTGCCTGGAGTAAGTGGGCGGCATCCAATCCCCTCCACTTT. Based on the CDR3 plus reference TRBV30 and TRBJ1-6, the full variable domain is SQTIHQWPATLVQPVGSPLSLECTVEGTSNPNLYWYRQAAGRGLQLLFYSVGIGQISSEVPQNLSASRPQDRQFILSSKKLLLSDSGFYLCAWSKWAASNPLHFGNGTRLTVT.

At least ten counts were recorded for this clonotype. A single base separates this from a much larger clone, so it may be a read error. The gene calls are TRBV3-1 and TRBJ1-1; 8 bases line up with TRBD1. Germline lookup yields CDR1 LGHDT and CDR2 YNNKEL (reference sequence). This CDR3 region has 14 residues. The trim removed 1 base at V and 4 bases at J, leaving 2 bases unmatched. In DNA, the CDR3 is TGTGCCAGCAGCCAAGGACAGGGGAGCACTGAAGCTTTCTTT. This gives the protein CASSQGQGSTEAFF.

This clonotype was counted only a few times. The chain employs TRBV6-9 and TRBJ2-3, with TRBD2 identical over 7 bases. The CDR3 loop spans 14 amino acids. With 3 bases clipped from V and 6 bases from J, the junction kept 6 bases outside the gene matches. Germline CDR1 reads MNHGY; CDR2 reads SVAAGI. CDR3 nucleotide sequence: TGTGCCAGCAGTTACCCCGGACTAGAGGATACGCAGTATTTT. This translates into CASSYPGLEDTQYF.

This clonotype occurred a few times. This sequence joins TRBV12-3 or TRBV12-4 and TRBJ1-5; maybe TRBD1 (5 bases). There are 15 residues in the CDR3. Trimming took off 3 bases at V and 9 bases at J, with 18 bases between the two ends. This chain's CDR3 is CASSFSVTADGPQHF. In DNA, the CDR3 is TGTGCCAGCAGTTTTTCCGTGACAGCGGATGGGCCCCAGCATTTT.

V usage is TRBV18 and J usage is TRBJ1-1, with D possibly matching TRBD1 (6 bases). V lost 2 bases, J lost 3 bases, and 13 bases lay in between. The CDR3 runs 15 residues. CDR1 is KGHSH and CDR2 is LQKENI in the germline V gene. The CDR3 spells CASSPMTGWHTEAFF. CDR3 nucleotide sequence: TGTGCCAGCTCACCAATGACAGGATGGCACACTGAAGCTTTCTTT.

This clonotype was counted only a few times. CDR3 residues: CAEGGGLFQETQYF. In DNA form, the CDR3 reads TGTGCCGAAGGGGGGGGACTATTCCAGGAGACCCAGTACTTC. The rearrangement uses TRBV6-2 or TRBV6-3 and TRBJ2-5, with a possible D match to TRBD2 (7 bases). The germline V gene encodes CDR1 MNHEY and CDR2 SVGEGT. Trimming took off 11 bases at V and 5 bases at J, with 21 bases between the two ends. The CDR3 is 14 residues long.

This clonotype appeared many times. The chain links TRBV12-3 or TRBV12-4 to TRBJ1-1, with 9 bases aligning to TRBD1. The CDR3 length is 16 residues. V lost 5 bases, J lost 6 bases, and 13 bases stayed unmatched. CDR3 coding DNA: TGTGCCAGCAGTCCCCCCACGGGACAGGGCTTGCCTGAAGCTTTCTTT. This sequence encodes CASSPPTGQGLPEAFF.

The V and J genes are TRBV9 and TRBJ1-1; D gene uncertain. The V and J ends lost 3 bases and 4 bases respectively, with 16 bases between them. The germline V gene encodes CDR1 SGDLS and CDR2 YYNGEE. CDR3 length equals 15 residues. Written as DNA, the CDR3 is TGTGCCAGCAGCGGGGGATCGGGAGGGTCCACTGAAGCTTTCTTT. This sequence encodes CASSGGSGGSTEAFF.

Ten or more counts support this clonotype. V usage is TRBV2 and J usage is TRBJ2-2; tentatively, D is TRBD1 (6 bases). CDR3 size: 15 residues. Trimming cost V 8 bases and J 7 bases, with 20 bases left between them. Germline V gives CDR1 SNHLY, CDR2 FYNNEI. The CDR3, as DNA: TGTGCCAGCGATTTCCAGGGGCGCGCTAGCGGGGAGCTGTTTTTT. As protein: CASDFQGRASGELFF.

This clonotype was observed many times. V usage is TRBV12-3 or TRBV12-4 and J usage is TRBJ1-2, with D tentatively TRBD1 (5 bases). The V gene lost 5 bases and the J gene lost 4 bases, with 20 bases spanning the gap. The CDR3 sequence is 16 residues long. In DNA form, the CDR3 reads TGTGCCAGCAGTCCAACCTCAACCGGGACGGCCTATGGCTACACCTTC. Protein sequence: CASSPTSTGTAYGYTF.

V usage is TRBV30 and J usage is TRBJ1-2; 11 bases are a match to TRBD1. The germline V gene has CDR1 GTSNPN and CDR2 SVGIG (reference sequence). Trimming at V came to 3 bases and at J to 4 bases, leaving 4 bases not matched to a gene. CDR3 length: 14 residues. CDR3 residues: CAWRDRGPLYGYTF. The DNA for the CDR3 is TGTGCCTGGAGGGACAGGGGGCCCCTCTATGGCTACACCTTC.

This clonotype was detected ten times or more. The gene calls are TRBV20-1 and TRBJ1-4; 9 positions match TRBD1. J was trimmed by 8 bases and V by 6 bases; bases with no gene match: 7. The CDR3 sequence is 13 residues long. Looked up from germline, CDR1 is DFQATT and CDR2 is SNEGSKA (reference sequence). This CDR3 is CSAAGTGREKLFF. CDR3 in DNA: TGCAGTGCGGCGGGGACAGGGCGCGAAAAACTGTTTTTT.

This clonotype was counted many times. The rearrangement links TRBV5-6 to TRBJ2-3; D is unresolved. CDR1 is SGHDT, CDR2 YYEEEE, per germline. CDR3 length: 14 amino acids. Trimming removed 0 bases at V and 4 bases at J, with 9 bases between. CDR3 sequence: CASSLEGISDTQYF. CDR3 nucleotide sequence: TGTGCCAGCAGCTTGGAAGGGATCTCAGATACGCAGTATTTT.

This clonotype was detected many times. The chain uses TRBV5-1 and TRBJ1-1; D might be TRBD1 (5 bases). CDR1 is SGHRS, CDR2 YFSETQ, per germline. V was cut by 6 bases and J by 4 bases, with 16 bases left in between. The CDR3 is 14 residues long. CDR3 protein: CASTGPGTGTEAFF. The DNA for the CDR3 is TGCGCCAGCACGGGCCCAGGGACGGGCACTGAAGCTTTCTTT.

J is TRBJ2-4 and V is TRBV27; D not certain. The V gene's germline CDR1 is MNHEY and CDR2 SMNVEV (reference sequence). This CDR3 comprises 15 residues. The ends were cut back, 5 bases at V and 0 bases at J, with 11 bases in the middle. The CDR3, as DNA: TGTGCCAGCAGTGAGGAGTGGGTAGCCAAAAACATTCAGTACTTC. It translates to CASSEEWVAKNIQYF.

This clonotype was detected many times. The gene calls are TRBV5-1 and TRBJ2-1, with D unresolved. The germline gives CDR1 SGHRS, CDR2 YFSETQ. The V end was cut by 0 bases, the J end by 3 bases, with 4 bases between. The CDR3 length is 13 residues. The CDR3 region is CASSLGVYNEQFF. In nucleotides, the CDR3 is TGCGCCAGCAGCTTGGGGGTCTACAATGAGCAGTTCTTC.

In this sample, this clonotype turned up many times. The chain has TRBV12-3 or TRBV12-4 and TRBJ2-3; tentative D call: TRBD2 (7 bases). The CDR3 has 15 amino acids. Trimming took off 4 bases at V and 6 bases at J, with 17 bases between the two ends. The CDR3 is CASSSEGGAGDTQYF. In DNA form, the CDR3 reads TGTGCCAGCAGTTCCGAGGGGGGGGCTGGGGATACGCAGTATTTT.

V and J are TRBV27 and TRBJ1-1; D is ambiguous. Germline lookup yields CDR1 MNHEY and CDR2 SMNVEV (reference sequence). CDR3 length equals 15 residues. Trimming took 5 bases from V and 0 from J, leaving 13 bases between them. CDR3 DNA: TGTGCCAGCAGTAGGATGACCGAGTTGAACACTGAAGCTTTCTTT. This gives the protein CASSRMTELNTEAFF.

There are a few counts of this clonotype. CDR3 nucleotide sequence: TGTGCCACCAGCAGAGAGGCCGCGGGCAGGGGTGGTGAAAAACTGTTTTTT. It specifies CATSREAAGRGGEKLFF. This chain links TRBV15 with TRBJ1-4; tentatively, D is TRBD1 (6 bases). The V gene lost 0 bases and the J gene lost 7 bases, with 18 bases spanning the gap. Germline-derived CDR1 and CDR2 are LNHNV and YYDKDF (reference sequence). The CDR3 runs 17 residues.

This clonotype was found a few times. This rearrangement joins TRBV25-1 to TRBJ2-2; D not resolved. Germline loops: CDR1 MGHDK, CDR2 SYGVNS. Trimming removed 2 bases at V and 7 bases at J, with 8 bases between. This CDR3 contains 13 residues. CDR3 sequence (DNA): TGTGCCAGCAGTGAACCGTGGGGCGGGGAGCTGTTTTTT. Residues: CASSEPWGGELFF. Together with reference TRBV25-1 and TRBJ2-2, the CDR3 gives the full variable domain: EADIYQTPRYLVIGTGKKITLECSQTMGHDKMYWYQQDPGMELHLIHYSYGVNSTEKGDLSSESTVSRIRTEHFPLTLESARPSHTSQYLCASSEPWGGELFFGEGSRLTVL.